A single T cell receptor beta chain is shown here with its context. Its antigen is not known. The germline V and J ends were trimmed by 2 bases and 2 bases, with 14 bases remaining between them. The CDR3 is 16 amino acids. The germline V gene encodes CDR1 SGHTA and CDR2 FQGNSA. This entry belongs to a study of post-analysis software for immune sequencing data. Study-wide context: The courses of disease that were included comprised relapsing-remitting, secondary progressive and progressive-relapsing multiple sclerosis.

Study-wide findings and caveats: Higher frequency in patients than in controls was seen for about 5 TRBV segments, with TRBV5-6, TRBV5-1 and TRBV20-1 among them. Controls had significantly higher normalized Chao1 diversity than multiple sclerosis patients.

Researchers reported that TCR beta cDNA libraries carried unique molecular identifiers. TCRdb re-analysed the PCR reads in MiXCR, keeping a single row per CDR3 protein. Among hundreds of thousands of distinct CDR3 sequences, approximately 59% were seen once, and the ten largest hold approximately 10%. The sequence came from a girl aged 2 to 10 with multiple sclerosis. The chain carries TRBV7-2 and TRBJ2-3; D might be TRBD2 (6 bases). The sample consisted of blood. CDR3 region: CASSLQPGLATDTQYF. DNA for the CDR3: TGTGCCAGCAGCTTACAGCCGGGACTTGCCACAGATACGCAGTATTTT.